These 19 T cell receptor beta chains were all obtained from the same sample, sequenced in a study of blood T cells in healthy people across ages. Together with a sample-barcoded 5' primer, a J-beta primer mix was included in a second PCR lasting 7 to 11 cycles. Via MiXCR, TCRdb re-called the 5' RACE reads, giving one row per CDR3 protein. The profile shows around 1.1 million distinct CDR3 sequences, under 40% of them singletons. Specimen: blood. The receptor set was obtained from a man aged 18 to 35 in good health.

The chain joins TRBV5-1 to TRBJ1-1, with 7 bases matching TRBD1. The CDR3 length is 16 residues. Germline assignment: CDR1 SGHRS and CDR2 YFSETQ. Trimming took 2 bases from V and 4 from J; bases not matched to a gene: 11. The CDR3 DNA sequence: TGCGCCAGCAGCTTTCTGCCCCAGGGGGTGGGCACTGAAGCTTTCTTT. Protein: CASSFLPQGVGTEAFF.

The chain couples TRBV10-3 to TRBJ2-2, with D unclear. The V gene lost 8 bases and the J gene lost 0 bases, with 4 bases spanning the gap. This CDR3 has 12 residues. In germline, CDR1 is ENHRY, CDR2 SYGVKD. The CDR3 is CAIAANTGELFF. The DNA for the CDR3 is TGTGCCATCGCTGCGAACACCGGGGAGCTGTTTTTT.

This clonotype was detected ten times or more. Here the CDR3 reads CSARHIPVVNLAKNIQYF. The CDR3 DNA follows: TGCAGTGCTAGACACATTCCTGTGGTCAATCTAGCCAAAAACATTCAGTACTTC. This chain joins TRBV20-1 and TRBJ2-4; D gene ambiguous. Germline assignment: CDR1 DFQATT and CDR2 SNEGSKA (reference sequence). V lost 2 bases and J lost 0, with 20 bases in between. The CDR3 consists of 18 residues.

The rearrangement uses TRBV30 and TRBJ1-2; 9 nucleotides match TRBD1. V lost 3 bases to trimming and J lost 7 bases; unmatched junction nucleotides: 6. Germline CDR1 GTSNPN, CDR2 SVGIG (reference sequence). The length of the CDR3 is 13 residues. CDR3 nucleotide sequence: TGTGCCTGGAGGACACAGGGGGCGTTTGGCTACACCTTC. Translation: CAWRTQGAFGYTF.

J is TRBJ1-1 and V is TRBV4-3; 7 nucleotides line up with TRBD1. Trimming removed 3 bases from V and 1 base from J; junction bases left unmatched: 5. In germline, CDR1 is LGHNA, CDR2 YSLEER. CDR3 length: 15 residues. The CDR3 DNA reads as TGCGCCAGCAGCCAGGACAGGTTCACGAACACTGAAGCTTTCTTT. Residues: CASSQDRFTNTEAFF.

This clonotype appeared a few times. The genes are TRBV7-9 and TRBJ2-1; unclear D gene. CDR3 length: 14 residues. V lost 0 bases and J lost 8, with 11 bases in between. Germline CDR1 reads SEHNR; CDR2 reads FQNEAQ (reference sequence). The DNA of the CDR3 is TGTGCCAGCAGCTTAGCGCCCGCTGGGGATGAGCAGTTCTTC. It specifies CASSLAPAGDEQFF.

This clonotype was counted a few times. The chain recombines TRBV6-2 or TRBV6-3 with TRBJ2-1, with no clear D. Trimming left V 5 bases short and J 6 bases short, with 11 bases between. CDR3 length equals 13 residues. Germline V CDR1 and CDR2: MNHEY, SVGEGT. The DNA for the CDR3 is TGTGCCAGCAGTCAAACCCATTTCAATGAGCAGTTCTTC. Amino acid sequence: CASSQTHFNEQFF.

V usage is TRBV7-2 and J usage is TRBJ1-1; D is uncertain. The V gene lost 4 bases and the J gene lost 1 base, with 13 bases spanning the gap. The CDR3 loop spans 15 amino acids. Looked up from germline, CDR1 is SGHTA and CDR2 is FQGNSA. The CDR3 here is CASSSEGNWNTEAFF. CDR3 DNA sequence: TGTGCCAGCAGCTCCGAGGGTAACTGGAACACTGAAGCTTTCTTT.

This clonotype came up a few times. This chain uses TRBV20-1 with TRBJ2-3; 10 bases match TRBD2. With 6 bases clipped from V and 6 bases from J, the junction kept 12 bases outside the gene matches. The CDR3 contains 15 residues. Germline CDR1 DFQATT, CDR2 SNEGSKA (reference sequence). CDR3 region: CSADGASGGWDTQYF. CDR3 in DNA: TGCAGTGCCGACGGGGCTAGCGGGGGTTGGGATACGCAGTATTTT.

The chain has TRBV7-2 and TRBJ1-1, with D perhaps matching TRBD1 (6 bases). Trimming pared 6 bases from V and 3 bases from J, leaving 14 bases between. Per the germline V gene, CDR1 is SGHTA and CDR2 is FQGNSA. The CDR3 spans 14 residues. This CDR3 is CASRSGESYTEAFF. Here the CDR3 DNA reads TGTGCCAGCAGGTCAGGGGAATCGTACACTGAAGCTTTCTTT.

V gene TRBV5-5 combines with J gene TRBJ1-4; D possibly corresponds to TRBD1 (6 bases). Germline CDR1 SGHKS, CDR2 YYEKEE (reference sequence). The CDR3 totals 15 residues. V gave up 4 bases and J gave up 8 bases, with 18 bases separating them. Here the CDR3 reads CASSPGQGSGEKLFF. The CDR3, as DNA: TGTGCCAGCAGCCCAGGGCAGGGGTCTGGCGAAAAACTGTTTTTT. Looking up the rest from reference TRBV5-5 and TRBJ1-4 gives the full variable domain: DAGVTQSPTHLIKTRGQQVTLRCSPISGHKSVSWYQQVLGQGPQFIFQYYEKEERGRGNFPDRFSARQFPNYSSELNVNALLLGDSALYLCASSPGQGSGEKLFFGSGTQLSVL.

This rearrangement joins TRBV4-1 to TRBJ1-4; maybe TRBD1 (6 bases). Germline values: CDR1 MGHRA, CDR2 YSYEKL. Trimming cost V 0 bases and J 5 bases, with 13 bases left between them. CDR3 length: 16 residues. This chain's CDR3 is CASSQESRGGNEKLFF. The CDR3 DNA follows: TGCGCCAGCAGCCAAGAAAGCAGGGGAGGAAATGAAAAACTGTTTTTT.

This clonotype was observed once. The V and J genes are TRBV7-9 and TRBJ1-3, with 8 bases matching TRBD1. V shed 3 bases, J shed 1 base, and the junction held 5 bases outside the gene matches. Per germline, CDR1 SEHNR and CDR2 FQNEAQ (reference sequence). The CDR3 has 16 residues. CDR3 region: CASSFGQGGSGNTIYF. The CDR3 DNA reads as TGTGCCAGCAGCTTTGGACAGGGAGGATCTGGAAACACCATATATTTT. Full variable domain (remainder filled in from reference TRBV7-9 and TRBJ1-3): DTGVSQNPRHKITKRGQNVTFRCDPISEHNRLYWYRQTLGQGPEFLTYFQNEAQLEKSRLLSDRFSAERPKGSFSTLEIQRTEQGDSAMYLCASSFGQGGSGNTIYFGEGSWLTVV.

In this sample, this clonotype turned up a few times. This chain links TRBV7-9 with TRBJ2-5; 10 bases align to TRBD1. Germline CDR1 and CDR2: SEHNR and FQNEAQ (reference sequence). The V gene end was trimmed by 7 bases and the J gene end by 11 bases; junction bases not matched to a gene: 19. The CDR3 is 16 amino acids. The CDR3, as DNA: TGTGCCAGCACCAAAGCCGGGACAGGGGCCTGGAATGAGCAGTACTTC. This gives the protein CASTKAGTGAWNEQYF.

This chain uses TRBV2 with TRBJ2-7, with a possible D match to TRBD1 (6 bases). Germline lookup yields CDR1 SNHLY and CDR2 FYNNEI. This CDR3 has 14 residues. V was cut by 8 bases and J by 3 bases, with 17 bases left in between. CDR3 loop: CASRLQGQGYEQYF. DNA for the CDR3: TGTGCCAGCCGTTTACAGGGCCAGGGCTACGAGCAGTACTTC.

The table lists this clonotype with a few counts. The chain joins TRBV7-9 to TRBJ1-6, with D perhaps matching TRBD1 (5 bases). CDR1 is SEHNR, CDR2 FQNEAQ, per germline (reference sequence). V was trimmed by 8 bases and J by 6 bases, leaving 20 bases between them. There are 16 residues in the CDR3. The CDR3 loop reads CASGRTRGVFNSPLHF. The CDR3 region has the DNA TGTGCCAGCGGCCGTACCAGAGGGGTGTTTAATTCACCCCTCCACTTT.

About this clonotype: This may stem from a read error, because a much larger clone lies one nucleotide away. V usage is TRBV9 and J usage is TRBJ2-3; D gene uncertain. The CDR3 is 13 residues long. The V end was cut by 4 bases, the J end by 3 bases, with 9 bases between. Germline lookup yields CDR1 SGDLS and CDR2 YYNGEE. CDR3 region: CASSIQRTDTQYF. The DNA for the CDR3 is TGTGCCAGCAGCATACAGAGAACAGATACGCAGTATTTT. Variable domain in full (rest from reference TRBV9 and TRBJ2-3): DSGVTQTPKHLITATGQRVTLRCSPRSGDLSVYWYQQSLDQGLQFLIQYYNGEERAKGNILERFSAQQFPDLHSELNLSSLELGDSALYFCASSIQRTDTQYFGPGTRLTVL.

The chain joins TRBV5-5 to TRBJ2-1; no clear D. Trimming pared 1 base from V and 3 bases from J, leaving 11 bases between. Germline assignment: CDR1 SGHKS and CDR2 YYEKEE (reference sequence). The CDR3 contains 15 residues. The CDR3 sequence is CASSLIRRNYNEQFF. For the CDR3, the DNA is TGTGCCAGCAGCTTGATCCGGCGGAACTACAATGAGCAGTTCTTC.

The chain carries TRBV5-1 and TRBJ1-1; a weak D match, TRBD1 (6 bases). Per the germline V gene, CDR1 is SGHRS and CDR2 is YFSETQ. Trimming stripped 2 bases from V and 2 bases from J, with 16 bases between. The length of the CDR3 is 16 residues. CDR3 nucleotides: TGCGCCAGCAGCTTAGACTTTACAGGGATCAACACTGAAGCTTTCTTT. This translates into CASSLDFTGINTEAFF. Full variable domain (rest looked up from reference TRBV5-1 and TRBJ1-1): KAGVTQTPRYLIKTRGQQVTLSCSPISGHRSVSWYQQTPGQGLQFLFEYFSETQRNKGNFPGRFSGRQFSNSRSEMNVSTLELGDSALYLCASSLDFTGINTEAFFGQGTRLTVV.